Each of the 32 T cell receptor beta chains below was sequenced from the same sample in a study of identifying expanded T cells in peripheral blood (dated by TCRdb to the late 2010s). Library method: the immunoSEQ multiplex PCR assay. The table was pulled from immuneACCESS by TCRdb, which kept in-frame rearrangements only. Such tables lose some clones; where checked, under half of the loss comes from unresolved V genes, and the rest has no known cause. The sample table shows about 63,000 clones, and over 80% are seen once. Together, the top ten hold over 15% of the sample. The sample comprised blood. These TCRs come from a person aged 18 to 75 in good health.

The CDR3 coding sequence is TGCGCCAGCAGCTCCTTAGGACAGTTGCGGAGGGGCTACACCTTC. Translating it yields CASSSLGQLRRGYTF. The J gene is TRBJ1-2, the V gene TRBV5-1; a weak D match, TRBD1 (6 bases). Germline CDR1 reads SGHRS; CDR2 reads YFSETQ. The CDR3 runs to 15 residues. With 3 bases removed from V and 8 bases from J, the gap between germline ends came to 20 bases. Using reference TRBV5-1 and TRBJ1-2 for the parts outside the CDR3, the full variable domain is KAGVTQTPRYLIKTRGQQVTLSCSPISGHRSVSWYQQTPGQGLQFLFEYFSETQRNKGNFPGRFSGRQFSNSRSEMNVSTLELGDSALYLCASSSLGQLRRGYTFGSGTRLTVV.

The V gene is TRBV19, the J gene TRBJ2-3; 7 bases are shared with TRBD2. The CDR3 sequence is 13 residues long. Germline CDR1 is LNHDA and CDR2 is SQIVND (reference sequence). After removal of 5 bases from V and 4 bases from J, the junction contained 3 bases not matched to a gene. The CDR3 spells CASSRGRADTQYF. The DNA for the CDR3 is TGTGCCAGTAGTCGAGGGAGGGCAGATACGCAGTATTTT.

The chain uses TRBV19 and TRBJ2-3, with 8 bases aligning to TRBD1. The CDR3 extends over 16 amino acids. The trim removed 6 bases at V and 1 base at J, leaving 9 bases unmatched. CDR1 is LNHDA and CDR2 is SQIVND in the germline V gene (reference sequence). In nucleotides, the CDR3 is TGTGCCAGTAGGAACCCGATGACAGGGGGCACAGATACGCAGTATTTT. Translated, it gives CASRNPMTGGTDTQYF.

The chain has TRBV25-1 and TRBJ2-1; no clear D. This CDR3 comprises 16 residues. Trimming took 0 bases from V and 0 from J, leaving 9 bases between them. The germline gives CDR1 MGHDK, CDR2 SYGVNS. As DNA, the CDR3 is TGTGCCAGCAGTGAATATGACTCCCTCTCCTACAATGAGCAGTTCTTC. Protein: CASSEYDSLSYNEQFF.

The V call is TRBV10-3, the J call TRBJ1-2; weak D call: TRBD1 (6 bases). The CDR3 runs 15 residues. Germline assignment: CDR1 ENHRY and CDR2 SYGVKD. V was cut by 2 bases and J by 5 bases, with 15 bases left in between. The CDR3 sequence is CAISEGSRGLYGYTF. In DNA form, the CDR3 reads TGTGCCATCAGTGAGGGGAGCAGGGGCCTTTATGGCTACACCTTC.

The V and J genes are TRBV30 and TRBJ2-5; possible D gene TRBD2, 7 bases. V lost 0 bases and J 2 bases, leaving 13 bases between the germline ends. The CDR3 spans 15 residues. In germline, CDR1 is GTSNPN, CDR2 SVGIG (reference sequence). This chain's CDR3 is CAWSVQGRGQETQYF. CDR3 coding DNA: TGTGCCTGGAGTGTTCAGGGGAGGGGTCAAGAGACCCAGTACTTC.

This rearrangement joins TRBV7-9 to TRBJ1-2; TRBD1 is a possible D gene (5 bases). Trimming removed 5 bases from V and 6 bases from J, with 16 bases in between. The CDR3 extends over 14 amino acids. Germline lookup yields CDR1 SEHNR and CDR2 FQNEAQ (reference sequence). This chain's CDR3 is CASSLQVTNHGYTF. DNA of the CDR3: TGTGCCAGCAGCCTACAGGTTACTAATCATGGCTACACCTTC.

This clone has a handful of counts. This rearrangement joins TRBV7-9 to TRBJ1-2; D is unclear. The CDR3 contains 14 residues. Germline V gene lookup returns CDR1 SEHNR and CDR2 FQNEAQ (reference sequence). V lost 1 base and J 0 bases, leaving 6 bases between the germline ends. This CDR3 is CASSLDSANYGYTF. The CDR3 coding sequence is TGTGCCAGCAGCTTAGACAGTGCTAACTATGGCTACACCTTC. Looking up the rest from reference TRBV7-9 and TRBJ1-2 gives the full variable domain: DTGVSQNPRHKITKRGQNVTFRCDPISEHNRLYWYRQTLGQGPEFLTYFQNEAQLEKSRLLSDRFSAERPKGSFSTLEIQRTEQGDSAMYLCASSLDSANYGYTFGSGTRLTVV.

The chain joins TRBV11-3 to TRBJ2-5, with D perhaps matching TRBD1 or TRBD2 (6 bases each). CDR1 is SGHNT and CDR2 is YENEEA in the germline V gene. The CDR3 has 17 amino acids. Trimming stripped 1 base from V and 2 bases from J, with 17 bases between. The CDR3 DNA reads as TGTGCCAGCAGCTTAGGGACCGCGGGACAACCACAAGAGACCCAGTACTTC. It codes for CASSLGTAGQPQETQYF.

This clone showed up just once. The chain joins TRBV7-2 to TRBJ1-1; a possible D gene is TRBD1 (5 bases). There are 14 residues in the CDR3. V lost 3 bases to trimming and J lost 6 bases, with 14 bases between them. Germline-derived CDR1 and CDR2 are SGHTA and FQGNSA. This CDR3 reads CASSLPGTGAEAFF. The CDR3 nucleotides are TGTGCCAGCAGCTTGCCCGGGACGGGAGCTGAAGCTTTCTTT.

The chain has TRBV7-3 and TRBJ2-3, with D possibly being TRBD2 (5 bases). The V and J ends lost 5 bases and 11 bases respectively, with 11 bases between them. The CDR3 consists of 11 residues. Germline CDR1 reads SGHTA; CDR2 reads FQGTGA. The CDR3 here is CASSQSGEQYF. Written as DNA, the CDR3 is TGTGCCAGCAGCCAGAGCGGTGAGCAGTATTTT.

The genes are TRBV20-1 and TRBJ2-3; weak D call: TRBD2 (5 bases). Germline V gives CDR1 DFQATT, CDR2 SNEGSKA (reference sequence). The V and J ends lost 6 bases and 8 bases respectively, with 12 bases between them. The CDR3 spans 11 residues. The CDR3 DNA follows: TGCAGTGCCAAGACTACTAGTACGCAGTATTTT. Translating gives CSAKTTSTQYF.

The chain uses TRBV6-5 and TRBJ2-7, with unresolved D. The CDR3 runs 15 residues. With 2 bases removed from V and 0 bases from J, the gap between germline ends came to 11 bases. Germline-derived CDR1 and CDR2 are MNHEY and SVGAGI. CDR3 amino acids: CASSYRALSSYEQYF. CDR3 nucleotides: TGTGCCAGCAGTTACAGGGCCCTAAGCTCCTACGAGCAGTACTTC.

CDR3 DNA sequence: TGTGCCAGCTCACAGACGCAGGGAGAAAAACTGTTTTTT. This encodes CASSQTQGEKLFF. The rearrangement joins TRBV28 to TRBJ1-4; D may be TRBD1 (5 bases). The CDR3 covers 13 residues. Trimming removed 8 bases at V and 8 bases at J, with 15 bases between. The V gene's germline CDR1 is MDHEN and CDR2 SYDVKM.

The chain couples TRBV9 to TRBJ1-6; D is possibly TRBD1 (5 bases). Looked up from germline, CDR1 is SGDLS and CDR2 is YYNGEE. The CDR3 extends over 15 amino acids. V lost 0 bases, J lost 9 bases, and 13 bases lay in between. CDR3 sequence (DNA): TGTGCCAGCAGCGTAGCGGGGGAGAGCGGTTCACCCCTCCACTTT. It specifies CASSVAGESGSPLHF.

V usage is TRBV4-2 and J usage is TRBJ2-2; D perhaps matches TRBD2 (6 bases). This CDR3 has 17 amino acids. Germline V CDR1 and CDR2: LGHNA, YNFKEQ. V was trimmed by 4 bases and J by 6 bases, leaving 21 bases between them. The CDR3 DNA reads as TGTGCCAGCAGCCGCAAGGCGGGTAGCGGAGCCTCCGGGGAGCTGTTTTTT. Translation: CASSRKAGSGASGELFF.

The V call is TRBV18, the J call TRBJ1-2; no reliable D call. Germline V lookup: CDR1 KGHSH, CDR2 LQKENI. The V end was cut by 1 base, the J end by 6 bases, with 12 bases between. The CDR3 totals 14 residues. CDR3 protein: CASSPQGTSHGYTF. DNA of the CDR3: TGTGCCAGCTCACCACAGGGAACCTCCCATGGCTACACCTTC. Supplemented by reference TRBV18 and TRBJ1-2, the full variable domain reads NAGVMQNPRHLVRRRGQEARLRCSPMKGHSHVYWYRQLPEEGLKFMVYLQKENIIDESGMPKERFSAEFPKEGPSILRIQQVVRGDSAAYFCASSPQGTSHGYTFGSGTRLTVV.

V gene TRBV2 combines with J gene TRBJ1-1; maybe TRBD1 (5 bases). The CDR3 has 12 residues. CDR1 and CDR2 from the germline V gene are SNHLY and FYNNEI. V lost 2 bases and J 8 bases, leaving 9 bases between the germline ends. Here the CDR3 DNA reads TGTGCCAGCAGTGAAAGGGGACGGGAAGCTTTCTTT. It codes for CASSERGREAFF.

The chain employs TRBV21-1 and TRBJ1-4; TRBD1, the D gene given by the table, was not confirmed from the DNA. TRBV21-1 is termed a pseudogene. The CDR3 loop spans 16 amino acids. The CDR3 loop is CASSLRSGRADEKLFF. DNA for the CDR3: TGTGCCAGCAGCCTCCGGTCCGGCAGGGCCGATGAAAAACTGTTTTTT.

The chain employs TRBV5-4 and TRBJ2-5; TRBD2 matches at 8 bases. Germline lookup yields CDR1 SGHNT and CDR2 YYREEE (reference sequence). CDR3 length: 15 residues. J was trimmed by 2 bases and V by 3 bases; bases with no gene match: 6. CDR3 DNA sequence: TGTGCCAGCAGCTCACCGCGGGGGGAACAAGAGACCCAGTACTTC. It encodes CASSSPRGEQETQYF. The entire variable domain, with the rest obtained from reference TRBV5-4 and TRBJ2-5, is as follows: ETGVTQSPTHLIKTRGQQVTLRCSSQSGHNTVSWYQQALGQGPQFIFQYYREEENGRGNFPPRFSGLQFPNYSSELNVNALELDDSALYLCASSSPRGEQETQYFGPGTRLLVL.

The chain couples TRBV10-1 to TRBJ2-1; D assignment may be TRBD1 or TRBD2 (5 bases each). The CDR3 has 15 amino acids. Trimming left V 4 bases short and J 6 bases short, with 16 bases between. CDR1 and CDR2 from the germline V gene are WNHNN and SYGVQD (reference sequence). The CDR3 DNA sequence: TGCGCCAGCAGTGGGGGGAGACAATACCGCAATGAGCAGTTCTTC. Translation gives CASSGGRQYRNEQFF.

This chain links TRBV5-1 with TRBJ1-1; 9 bases are shared with TRBD1. V trimming: 4 bases; J trimming: 3 bases; junction bases outside the gene matches: 10. The CDR3 contains 16 residues. CDR1 SGHRS and CDR2 YFSETQ come from the germline V gene. CDR3 sequence (DNA): TGCGCCAGCAGCCCCGGGACAGGGTTCGGTCACACTGAAGCTTTCTTT. This codes for CASSPGTGFGHTEAFF.

This clone was detected once. The chain uses TRBV7-9 and TRBJ2-1; maybe TRBD2 (7 bases). Germline-derived CDR1 and CDR2 are SEHNR and FQNEAQ (reference sequence). The CDR3 has 14 amino acids. Trimming took 4 bases from V and 5 from J, leaving 12 bases between them. The CDR3 loop reads CASSWGGADNEQFF. The DNA of the CDR3 is TGTGCCAGCAGCTGGGGGGGCGCGGACAATGAGCAGTTCTTC. Based on the CDR3 plus reference TRBV7-9 and TRBJ2-1, the full variable domain is DTGVSQNPRHKITKRGQNVTFRCDPISEHNRLYWYRQTLGQGPEFLTYFQNEAQLEKSRLLSDRFSAERPKGSFSTLEIQRTEQGDSAMYLCASSWGGADNEQFFGPGTRLTVL.

This chain joins TRBV30 and TRBJ1-2, with 8 bases aligning to TRBD1. J gave up 8 bases and V 1 base, and 6 bases lay outside the gene matches. Germline CDR1 is GTSNPN and CDR2 is SVGIG (reference sequence). The CDR3 consists of 13 residues. The CDR3 DNA reads TGTGCCTGGAGTGGCAGGGGGCGGAGGGGCTACACCTTC. Its translation: CAWSGRGRRGYTF. Together with reference TRBV30 and TRBJ1-2, the CDR3 gives the full variable domain: SQTIHQWPATLVQPVGSPLSLECTVEGTSNPNLYWYRQAAGRGLQLLFYSVGIGQISSEVPQNLSASRPQDRQFILSSKKLLLSDSGFYLCAWSGRGRRGYTFGSGTRLTVV.

The gene calls are TRBV7-9 and TRBJ1-1, with 7 bases aligning to TRBD1. V lost 5 bases and J lost 5; bases outside the gene matches: 8. Germline CDR1 and CDR2: SEHNR and FQNEAQ (reference sequence). The CDR3 runs 14 residues. Written as DNA, the CDR3 is TGTGCCAGCAGCCCAGGGGGGGTATGGACTGAAGCTTTCTTT. Translating it yields CASSPGGVWTEAFF. Using reference TRBV7-9 and TRBJ1-1 for the parts outside the CDR3, the full variable domain is DTGVSQNPRHKITKRGQNVTFRCDPISEHNRLYWYRQTLGQGPEFLTYFQNEAQLEKSRLLSDRFSAERPKGSFSTLEIQRTEQGDSAMYLCASSPGGVWTEAFFGQGTRLTVV.

The CDR3, as DNA: TGTGCCAGCAGCACAACGGGGGGGCCCGGTTTGGGTACGCAGTATTTT. Its translation: CASSTTGGPGLGTQYF. The chain recombines TRBV7-2 with TRBJ2-3; 8 positions agree with TRBD2. The V gene end was trimmed by 5 bases and the J gene end by 8 bases; junction bases not matched to a gene: 15. There are 16 residues in the CDR3. Germline CDR1 is SGHTA and CDR2 is FQGNSA.

This clone turned up a few times. The genes are TRBV5-1 and TRBJ2-3; D possibly corresponds to TRBD2 (7 bases). Germline V CDR1 and CDR2: SGHRS, YFSETQ. The CDR3 totals 14 residues. V shed 4 bases and J shed 2 bases, with 11 bases lying between them. This CDR3 reads CASSPGGPTDTQYF. Written as DNA, the CDR3 is TGCGCCAGCAGCCCGGGGGGCCCCACAGATACGCAGTATTTT.

This chain links TRBV30 with TRBJ1-2; the match to TRBD1 covers 7 bases. CDR1 and CDR2 (germline): GTSNPN, SVGIG (reference sequence). The CDR3 is 13 residues long. V lost 4 bases to trimming and J lost 6 bases; unmatched junction nucleotides: 8. The CDR3 DNA follows: TGTGCCTGGAATCTAGTCGGGACAGATGGCTACACCTTC. Its protein is CAWNLVGTDGYTF.

This clone was recorded many times. This chain connects TRBV19 to TRBJ1-1; the match to TRBD1 covers 7 bases. CDR3 length equals 15 residues. Looked up from germline, CDR1 is LNHDA and CDR2 is SQIVND (reference sequence). V lost 3 bases and J lost 4; bases outside the gene matches: 8. The CDR3: CASSMGPGQATEAFF. The DNA of the CDR3 is TGTGCCAGTAGTATGGGTCCTGGACAGGCCACTGAAGCTTTCTTT.

This chain links TRBV19 with TRBJ2-5; TRBD2 matches at 10 bases. Germline V lookup: CDR1 LNHDA, CDR2 SQIVND (reference sequence). The junction had 11 bases not matched to a gene; V was cut back by 5 bases and J by 5 bases. CDR3 length equals 16 residues. CDR3 loop: CASSFLGLAERETQYF. DNA of the CDR3: TGTGCCAGTAGTTTCCTCGGACTAGCGGAGCGGGAGACCCAGTACTTC.

The chain is built from TRBV10-1 and TRBJ2-7; possible D gene TRBD2, 5 bases. This CDR3 contains 17 residues. Germline V gives CDR1 WNHNN, CDR2 SYGVQD (reference sequence). V lost 5 bases and J 1 base, leaving 21 bases between the germline ends. The CDR3 DNA sequence: TGCGCCAGCAGTTTTTATCATCCGGGGATGGGGTCCTACGAGCAGTACGTC. Amino acids: CASSFYHPGMGSYEQYV.

Comment on this clone: The junction differs from germline at one of its ends, possibly a read error. V gene TRBV28 combines with J gene TRBJ1-6; TRBD1 agrees at 9 bases. The germline gives CDR1 MDHEN, CDR2 SYDVKM. CDR3 length: 11 amino acids. The CDR3 is CASSSQSDRGF. The CDR3 DNA follows: TGTGCCAGCAGTTCACAATCTGACAGGGGGTTT.